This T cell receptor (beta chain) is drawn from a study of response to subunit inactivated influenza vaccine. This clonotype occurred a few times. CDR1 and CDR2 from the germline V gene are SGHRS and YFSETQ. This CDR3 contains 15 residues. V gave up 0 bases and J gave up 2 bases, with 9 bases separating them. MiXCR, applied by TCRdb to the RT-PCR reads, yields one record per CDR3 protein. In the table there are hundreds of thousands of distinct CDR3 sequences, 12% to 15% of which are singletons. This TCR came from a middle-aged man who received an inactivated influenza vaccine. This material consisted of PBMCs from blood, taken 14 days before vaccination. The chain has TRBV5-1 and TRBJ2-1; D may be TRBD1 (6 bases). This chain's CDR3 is CASSLEWGPYNEQFF. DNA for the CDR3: TGCGCCAGCAGCTTGGAGTGGGGGCCCTACAATGAGCAGTTCTTC.